This record covers a single T cell receptor beta chain. Germline V gives CDR1 ENHRY, CDR2 SYGVKD. V shed 4 bases and J 4 bases; nucleotides not matched to a gene: 6. The CDR3 covers 15 residues. A quantity of about 0.5 to 1 ug RNA underwent reverse transcription using random hexamers. With immunoSEQ multiplex PCR, TCR beta CDR3 was amplified across 54 Vbeta and 13 Jbeta. TCRdb reanalysed the immunoSEQ multiplex PCR reads using MiXCR and keeps one entry per CDR3 protein. The sample holds approximately 120,000 distinct CDR3 sequences, about 95% seen once. FACS was used to enrich TEMRA cells, whereas the CD8+ and CD4+ T cells were obtained by negative isolation. The data were obtained in a study of CD8 T cells in Susac syndrome.

This clonotype was obtained from a human donor in good health. Sequencing was carried out using CD4+ T cells from PBMCs. This chain connects TRBV10-3 to TRBJ2-3; TRBD2 matches 9 bases. This chain's CDR3 is CAISVTSGNPDTQYF. The CDR3 region has the DNA TGTGCCATCAGTGTGACTAGCGGAAATCCAGATACGCAGTATTTT.